One and the same sample provided the 14 T cell receptor beta chains below, sequenced in a study of beta chain features in type 1 diabetes (dated by TCRdb to 2017 to 2018). The investigation overall reported the following: In all four CD4+ subsets, TCRB CDR3 length was moderately but significantly shorter in type 1 diabetes patients.

Preparation of the library involved the immunoSEQ multiplex PCR assay. The entire isolated RNA was reverse transcribed using the High Capacity cDNA Reverse Transcription Kit, and thus expressed TCRB transcripts were sequenced. The clones in this table, taken by TCRdb from immuneACCESS, are in-frame only. Not every clone is retained; where verified, under half of the shortfall comes from an unresolved V gene, and the cause of the rest is unknown. For this sample the table gives 50,000 to 55,000 clones, of which roughly 63% were detected only once. Under 0.35% of the sample is taken by the ten largest. For these TCRs, the target antigens are not known. Sample: stem cell memory CD4+ T cells from blood. In light of the paper, this sample's cell subset or site label describes: stem cell-like memory CD4+ T cells. These receptor sequences come from a woman in her twenties or thirties with type 1 diabetes.

The rearrangement uses TRBV11-2 and TRBJ2-7, with 16 positions matching TRBD2. V dropped 4 bases and J dropped 6; count of bases not matched to a gene: 12. Germline-derived CDR1 and CDR2 are SGHAT and FQNNGV. CDR3 length: 18 residues. In DNA form, the CDR3 reads TGTGCCAGCAGCTCAGTAGTGGGACTAGCGGGAGGGCCTTTCGAGCAGTACTTC. It specifies CASSSVVGLAGGPFEQYF.

J is TRBJ2-7 and V is TRBV5-1; 7 bases are a match to TRBD2. V shed 1 base, J shed 4 bases, and the junction held 8 bases outside the gene matches. This CDR3 spans 15 amino acids. The V gene's germline CDR1 is SGHRS and CDR2 YFSETQ. As DNA, the CDR3 is TGCGCCAGCAGCTTGTATTCCGCGGGAGCTTACGAGCAGTACTTC. It is translated as CASSLYSAGAYEQYF.

The rearrangement joins TRBV28 to TRBJ1-5, with no clear D. The CDR3 has 15 residues. V was pared by 3 bases and J by 5 bases, with 14 bases between. Looked up from germline, CDR1 is MDHEN and CDR2 is SYDVKM. The CDR3 here is CASSLGTIGHQPQHF. In DNA, the CDR3 is TGTGCCAGCAGTTTGGGCACCATAGGCCATCAGCCCCAGCATTTT.

In its sample, this clone was seen a few times. The DNA of the CDR3 is TGTGCCAGCAGTTACTCGGGAGGTGGCACAGATACGCAGTATTTT. Amino acids: CASSYSGGGTDTQYF. The chain is built from TRBV6-5 and TRBJ2-3; a possible D gene is TRBD2 (6 bases). The CDR3 loop spans 15 amino acids. V was pared by 0 bases and J by 1 base, with 8 bases between. From germline, CDR1 is MNHEY and CDR2 SVGAGI.

This clone was seen a few times. This chain connects TRBV28 to TRBJ2-5; TRBD1 aligns across 9 bases. The CDR3 runs 16 residues. J gave up 5 bases and V 5 bases, and 12 bases lay outside the gene matches. Per germline, CDR1 MDHEN and CDR2 SYDVKM. CDR3 protein: CASSPWTGEGEETQYF. CDR3 coding DNA: TGTGCCAGCAGTCCATGGACAGGGGAGGGGGAGGAGACCCAGTACTTC.

This rearrangement joins TRBV6-5 to TRBJ1-2; possible D gene TRBD1, 6 bases. The CDR3 runs 14 residues. The germline CDR1 and CDR2 sequences are MNHEY and SVGAGI. The V and J ends lost 10 bases and 4 bases respectively, with 19 bases between them. This CDR3 reads CATLSRTETYGYTF. CDR3 coding DNA: TGTGCCACCCTTTCCCGGACAGAGACCTATGGCTACACCTTC.

The chain employs TRBV7-9 and TRBJ1-3, with TRBD1 as a possible D gene (5 bases). This CDR3 is built from 15 residues. Germline CDR1 is SEHNR and CDR2 is FQNEAQ (reference sequence). The V gene lost 7 bases and the J gene lost 0 bases, with 13 bases spanning the gap. CDR3 residues: CASTRLRDSGNTIYF. The CDR3 nucleotides read TGTGCCAGCACCCGTCTCAGGGACTCTGGAAACACCATATATTTT.

The CDR3 nucleotides read TGTGCCAGCAGCCACTACTACAATGAGCAGTTCTTC. This codes for CASSHYYNEQFF. The chain links TRBV7-2 to TRBJ2-1; unclear D gene. Germline V lookup: CDR1 SGHTA, CDR2 FQGNSA. The length of the CDR3 is 12 residues. V was cut by 5 bases and J by 3 bases, with 5 bases left in between.

The CDR3: CASSAGKNTEAFF. For the CDR3, the DNA is TGTGCCAGCTCAGCAGGGAAGAACACTGAAGCTTTCTTT. The V gene is TRBV18, the J gene TRBJ1-1; tentatively, D is TRBD1 (5 bases). The germline V gene encodes CDR1 KGHSH and CDR2 LQKENI. CDR3 length: 13 residues. V was trimmed by 5 bases and J by 1 base, leaving 8 bases between them.

Concerning this clone itself: The sample contains more than one DNA sequence encoding this CDR3. The gene calls are TRBV19 and TRBJ2-1; TRBD1 agrees at 7 bases. In germline, CDR1 is LNHDA, CDR2 SQIVND (reference sequence). The CDR3 extends over 16 amino acids. J lost 0 bases, V lost 3 bases, and 5 bases had no gene match. CDR3 nucleotides: TGTGCCAGTAGTATTCAGGCAGGGGGCTCCTACAATGAGCAGTTCTTC. Translating it yields CASSIQAGGSYNEQFF. Variable domain in full (rest from reference TRBV19 and TRBJ2-1): DGGITQSPKYLFRKEGQNVTLSCEQNLNHDAMYWYRQDPGQGLRLIYYSQIVNDFQKGDIAEGYSVSREKKESFPLTVTSAQKNPTAFYLCASSIQAGGSYNEQFFGPGTRLTVL.

This clone was recorded a few times. The chain couples TRBV7-2 to TRBJ1-5, with D unresolved. CDR3 length: 14 amino acids. From germline, CDR1 is SGHTA and CDR2 FQGNSA. Trimming pared 6 bases from V and 1 base from J, leaving 10 bases between. Here the CDR3 DNA reads TGTGCCAGCAGTTCCGGAGGAAGCAATCAGCCCCAGCATTTT. Translated, it gives CASSSGGSNQPQHF.

This chain connects TRBV4-1 to TRBJ2-5, with TRBD2 identical over 8 bases. The end of the DNA is better explained by TRBJ2-7, so the J call may be wrong. The CDR3 is made up of 18 amino acids. Germline lookup yields CDR1 MGHRA and CDR2 YSYEKL. The CDR3 reads CASSQDKGPGLVFYEQYF. DNA for the CDR3: TGCGCCAGCAGCCAAGATAAGGGTCCGGGACTAGTGTTCTACGAGCAGTACTTC.

The chain's CDR3 is CASSSLRDRETQYF. The CDR3, as DNA: TGTGCCAGCAGCTCCCTACGGGACAGGGAGACCCAGTACTTC. The chain uses TRBV7-2 and TRBJ2-5; 8 nucleotides line up with TRBD1. The V and J ends lost 4 bases and 5 bases, in that order; junction bases with no gene match: 6. The CDR3 length is 14 residues. Germline CDR1 reads SGHTA; CDR2 reads FQGNSA.

The chain recombines TRBV15 with TRBJ2-7, with a weak D call TRBD1 (5 bases). This CDR3 spans 16 amino acids. CDR1 LNHNV and CDR2 YYDKDF come from the germline V gene (reference sequence). V lost 0 bases and J 3 bases, leaving 15 bases between the germline ends. CDR3 in DNA: TGTGCCACCAGCAGAGAAAGGGCAGGACAAGGCTACGAGCAGTACTTC. Residues: CATSRERAGQGYEQYF.